This T cell receptor (beta chain) was recovered during a study of radiotherapy plus CTLA-4 blockade in lung cancer. Study overall: Objective response was observed in around a sixth of patients, and disease control in 31%. Points from the study as a whole: Early blood T cell clone dynamics, with interferon-beta, were reported to best predict response. Once radiotherapy plus ipilimumab had been given, TCR clones derived from tumor expanded in blood.

The repertoire was sequenced with immunoSEQ multiplex PCR; TCRdb's copy has only in-frame clones and lacks some. Found here are tens of thousands of clones, roughly 76% of them singletons; the top ten hold 2.5% to 3.5%. Focal radiation was given together with CTLA-4 blockade (ipilimumab) to patients with chemo-refractory metastatic non-small-cell lung cancer. Unmatched junction bases numbered 8, after V lost 4 bases and J lost 3 bases. Germline CDR1 SGHRS, CDR2 YFSETQ. This CDR3 is built from 15 residues. The sample holds a few counts of this clone. Its specificity is unknown. The V gene is TRBV5-1, the J gene TRBJ1-2; 8 bases agree with TRBD1. The specimen was peripheral blood, collected from a patient treated with radiotherapy plus ipilimumab. This sequence was found in a human donor with non-small cell lung cancer who had a complete response to radiotherapy plus ipilimumab. The CDR3 nucleotides read TGCGCCAGCAGCACCACGGACAGGGCGGACTATGGCTACACCTTC. It codes for CASSTTDRADYGYTF.